This note documents a single T cell receptor (beta chain) sequence. The CDR3 sequence is 14 residues long. CDR1 is SNHLY, CDR2 FYNNEI, per germline. Autoimmune disease history or systemic immunosuppression meant exclusion. This record belongs to a study of OX40 agonist ivuxolimab in advanced cancers. As for the study in general: Each patient was given ivuxolimab into a vein every 2 weeks, at 0.01 to 10 mg/kg. Under the entry rules, prior anti-PD-1, anti-PD-L1 or anti-CTLA-4 therapy was allowed, and 40% had some.

This table comes from immunoSEQ multiplex PCR, and its TCRdb copy is limited to in-frame clones, with some not included. The sample records tens of thousands of clones, roughly 80% being singletons. The chain couples TRBV2 to TRBJ2-5, with D perhaps being TRBD1 or TRBD2 (6 bases each). The J call may be mistaken, given a closer DNA end match to TRBJ2-7. The material sequenced was CD4+ or CD8+ T cells sorted from blood, taken in a trial of the OX40 agonist ivuxolimab. This receptor was obtained from an adult with an advanced solid tumor such as melanoma, head and neck, liver or kidney cancer. The CDR3 here is CASRTAGHIYEQYF. The CDR3 region has the DNA TGTGCCAGCAGGACCGCGGGACACATCTACGAGCAGTACTTC.